Shown below are 25 T cell receptor beta chains from a single sample sequenced in a study of siplizumab effects on memory and regulatory T cells. Only in-frame clones appear in the TCRdb table, and some are missing; sequencing was by immunoSEQ multiplex PCR. The sample gives about 100,000 clones, approximately 91% of which show up once; approximately 0.15% is in the top ten. The sample consisted of CD4+ T cells sorted from blood. The receptors were sampled from a human donor in good health.

This chain links TRBV5-4 with TRBJ2-3; D is perhaps TRBD2 (7 bases). V lost 4 bases and J lost 5, with 20 bases in between. The CDR3 runs 16 residues. From germline, CDR1 is SGHNT and CDR2 YYREEE (reference sequence). The CDR3 loop reads CASSGWEGPTGDTQYF. The CDR3 DNA reads TGTGCCAGCAGCGGTTGGGAGGGGCCGACAGGAGATACGCAGTATTTT. The full variable domain, with the rest looked up from reference TRBV5-4 and TRBJ2-3, is ETGVTQSPTHLIKTRGQQVTLRCSSQSGHNTVSWYQQALGQGPQFIFQYYREEENGRGNFPPRFSGLQFPNYSSELNVNALELDDSALYLCASSGWEGPTGDTQYFGPGTRLTVL.

The CDR3 sequence: CASSLAGVNSPLHF. The CDR3 DNA follows: TGTGCCAGCAGCTTAGCAGGGGTTAATTCACCCCTCCACTTT. The chain carries TRBV7-9 and TRBJ1-6; D is possibly TRBD1 (5 bases). The CDR3 contains 14 residues. Trimming cost V 0 bases and J 6 bases, with 6 bases left between them. CDR1 and CDR2 from the germline V gene are SEHNR and FQNEAQ (reference sequence).

The chain has TRBV11-3 and TRBJ2-3; D possibly corresponds to TRBD2 (6 bases). Deletions cut 0 bases from V and 9 bases from J, with 10 bases between. Germline CDR1 and CDR2: SGHNT and YENEEA. This CDR3 is 13 amino acids long. The CDR3, as DNA: TGTGCCAGCAGCTTAGACGACGCGGGAACGCAGTATTTT. The encoded protein is CASSLDDAGTQYF. Combining the CDR3 with reference TRBV11-3 and TRBJ2-3 gives the whole variable domain EAGVVQSPRYKIIEKKQPVAFWCNPISGHNTLYWYLQNLGQGPELLIRYENEEAVDDSQLPKDRFSAERLKGVDSTLKIQPAELGDSAVYLCASSLDDAGTQYFGPGTRLTVL.

This chain links TRBV4-3 with TRBJ2-5; TRBD1 matches 7 bases. The end of the DNA aligns better with TRBJ2-7, so the J call may be wrong. The CDR3 covers 15 residues. CDR1 is LGHNA, CDR2 YSLEER, per germline. CDR3 DNA sequence: TGCGCCAGCAGCCATCTCCGGGACAGATCCTACGAGCAGTACTTC. This translates into CASSHLRDRSYEQYF.

The chain's CDR3 is CACRATGGIGWYGYTF. The CDR3 nucleotides are TGTGCCTGTAGAGCGACAGGGGGTATTGGTTGGTATGGCTACACCTTC. The J gene is TRBJ1-2, the V gene TRBV30, with 9 nucleotides matching TRBD1. J gave up 5 bases and V 6 bases, and 16 bases lay outside the gene matches. Germline V gene data show CDR1 as GTSNPN and CDR2 as SVGIG (reference sequence). The CDR3 sequence is 16 residues long.

The rearrangement links TRBV14 to TRBJ1-1; the D gene is possibly TRBD1 (5 bases). V was clipped by 7 bases and J by 1 base, with 10 bases between them. CDR1 is SGHDN and CDR2 is FVKESK in the germline V gene. There are 13 residues in the CDR3. The CDR3 is CASNPRENTEAFF. In DNA form, the CDR3 reads TGTGCCAGCAACCCCAGGGAGAACACTGAAGCTTTCTTT.

This chain joins TRBV9 and TRBJ2-3; TRBD2 matches 8 bases. CDR1 is SGDLS, CDR2 YYNGEE, per germline. V shed 1 base and J 3 bases; nucleotides not matched to a gene: 7. This CDR3 spans 16 amino acids. The DNA of the CDR3 is TGTGCCAGCAGCGTATGGGGCGGGGGGCAGACAGATACGCAGTATTTT. This sequence encodes CASSVWGGGQTDTQYF.

The CDR3 reads CASSRPGRSGANVLTF. The CDR3, as DNA: TGTGCCAGTAGCCGGCCGGGACGCTCTGGGGCCAACGTCCTGACTTTC. The chain joins TRBV19 to TRBJ2-6; D may correspond to TRBD1 or TRBD2 (5 bases each). The CDR3 spans 16 residues. Germline CDR1 reads LNHDA; CDR2 reads SQIVND (reference sequence). V was shortened by 6 bases and J by 0 bases, with 12 bases between the two germline ends.

J is TRBJ2-3 and V is TRBV29-1, with 8 nucleotides matching TRBD1. V lost 8 bases and J lost 4; bases outside the gene matches: 8. CDR3 length: 13 amino acids. CDR1 and CDR2 (germline): SQVTM, ANQGSEA. In nucleotides, the CDR3 is TGCAGCTCATTAGGACAGGGCGCAGATACGCAGTATTTT. It encodes CSSLGQGADTQYF.

V usage is TRBV29-1 and J usage is TRBJ1-1; D call uncertain. The V end lost 4 bases, the J end lost 0 bases, and 9 bases lay between the germline ends. The CDR3 has 13 amino acids. Germline values: CDR1 SQVTM, CDR2 ANQGSEA. In DNA form, the CDR3 reads TGCAGCGTTGCGAACAGCCTGAACACTGAAGCTTTCTTT. Its protein is CSVANSLNTEAFF. The whole variable domain, filled in from reference TRBV29-1 and TRBJ1-1, reads SAVISQKPSRDICQRGTSLTIQCQVDSQVTMMFWYRQQPGQSLTLIATANQGSEATYESGFVIDKFPISRPNLTFSTLTVSNMSPEDSSIYLCSVANSLNTEAFFGQGTRLTVV.

This sequence joins TRBV5-4 and TRBJ2-7; a possible D gene is TRBD2 (7 bases). Trimming took 0 bases from V and 5 from J, leaving 21 bases between them. CDR3 length equals 17 residues. Germline CDR1 and CDR2: SGHNT and YYREEE (reference sequence). The CDR3 sequence is CASSLEKRGGAFHEQYF. CDR3 sequence (DNA): TGTGCCAGCAGCTTGGAGAAGAGGGGGGGGGCCTTCCACGAGCAGTACTTC.

The chain recombines TRBV19 with TRBJ1-5; no definite D call. In germline, CDR1 is LNHDA, CDR2 SQIVND (reference sequence). V was shortened by 7 bases and J by 7 bases, with 11 bases between the two germline ends. The CDR3 spans 12 residues. CDR3 sequence (DNA): TGTGCCAGTACTACGACCGGCCAGCCCCAGCATTTT. As protein: CASTTTGQPQHF.

This clone was recorded once. The rearrangement links TRBV28 to TRBJ2-1; D uncertain. CDR3 length equals 11 residues. Germline loops: CDR1 MDHEN, CDR2 SYDVKM. Trimming cost V 6 bases and J 11 bases, with 11 bases left between them. As DNA, the CDR3 is TGTGCCAGCAGCGTAGGGTTTAAGCAGTTCTTC. Protein sequence: CASSVGFKQFF.

The chain joins TRBV11-3 to TRBJ2-3; 7 nucleotides match TRBD1. Trimming cost V 5 bases and J 2 bases; bases outside gene matches: 7. Germline CDR1 SGHNT, CDR2 YENEEA. The CDR3 runs 15 residues. The CDR3, as DNA: TGTGCCAGCAGCACTACCGGGACAGACACAGATACGCAGTATTTT. Amino acid sequence: CASSTTGTDTDTQYF.

The V gene is TRBV29-1, the J gene TRBJ2-4; the D is unclear. This CDR3 is 15 amino acids long. V gave up 5 bases and J gave up 0 bases, with 14 bases separating them. CDR1 SQVTM and CDR2 ANQGSEA come from the germline V gene. The chain's CDR3 is CSVNAVQIAKNIQYF. CDR3 nucleotide sequence: TGCAGCGTTAATGCCGTCCAGATAGCCAAAAACATTCAGTACTTC. Supplemented by reference TRBV29-1 and TRBJ2-4, the full variable domain reads SAVISQKPSRDICQRGTSLTIQCQVDSQVTMMFWYRQQPGQSLTLIATANQGSEATYESGFVIDKFPISRPNLTFSTLTVSNMSPEDSSIYLCSVNAVQIAKNIQYFGAGTRLSVL.

The rearrangement joins TRBV5-1 to TRBJ1-1; TRBD1 is a possible D gene (6 bases). CDR3 length: 13 amino acids. V was cut by 4 bases and J by 8 bases, with 15 bases left in between. CDR1 and CDR2 from the germline V gene are SGHRS and YFSETQ. In DNA, the CDR3 is TGCGCCAGCAGCGGGCGGGGGGCCTCCGAAGCTTTCTTT. Residues: CASSGRGASEAFF.

The chain employs TRBV27 and TRBJ2-5; D might be TRBD1 or TRBD2, each matching 5 bases. V was trimmed by 8 bases and J by 0 bases, leaving 13 bases between them. The germline V gene has CDR1 MNHEY and CDR2 SMNVEV (reference sequence). This CDR3 is 14 amino acids long. CDR3 coding DNA: TGTGCCAGCTCGGGACGGATTAACCAAGAGACCCAGTACTTC. This encodes CASSGRINQETQYF.

The J gene is TRBJ1-2, the V gene TRBV7-2; D gene ambiguous. The CDR3 length is 13 residues. Per germline, CDR1 SGHTA and CDR2 FQGNSA. V lost 5 bases and J lost 7, with 14 bases in between. CDR3 nucleotide sequence: TGTGCCAGCAGCCCGCCAGGCGTGAGTGGCTACACCTTC. This translates into CASSPPGVSGYTF.

V is TRBV29-1 and J is TRBJ2-1, with 11 bases fitting TRBD2. V gave up 7 bases and J gave up 10 bases; unmatched junction bases: 15. The CDR3 loop spans 15 amino acids. Germline CDR1 is SQVTM and CDR2 is ANQGSEA. The CDR3 is CSARGIAGGLGEQFF. The CDR3 DNA follows: TGCAGCGCCCGGGGGATAGCGGGGGGGCTTGGAGAGCAGTTCTTC.

This clone has just one count. The chain uses TRBV4-1 and TRBJ1-6; TRBD1 agrees at 7 bases. Trimming cost V 0 bases and J 7 bases; bases outside gene matches: 6. Germline lookup yields CDR1 MGHRA and CDR2 YSYEKL. CDR3 length equals 16 residues. The CDR3 reads CASSQDNRGRNSPLHF. As DNA, the CDR3 is TGCGCCAGCAGCCAAGACAACAGGGGAAGGAATTCACCCCTCCACTTT.

J is TRBJ2-1 and V is TRBV6-1, with a possible D match to TRBD2 (5 bases). Trimming cost V 8 bases and J 2 bases, with 13 bases left between them. CDR3 length equals 14 residues. The germline CDR1 and CDR2 sequences are MNHNS and SASEGT. This CDR3 is CASVSGTTYNEQFF. The CDR3 region has the DNA TGTGCCAGCGTCAGCGGAACCACCTACAATGAGCAGTTCTTC.

In its sample, this clone was seen once. The rearrangement joins TRBV28 to TRBJ1-2, with D tentatively TRBD1 (5 bases). V was shortened by 6 bases and J by 4 bases, with 12 bases between the two germline ends. CDR1 and CDR2 from the germline V gene are MDHEN and SYDVKM. This CDR3 has 13 residues. CDR3 region: CASRVGDPYGYTF. The CDR3 nucleotides are TGTGCCAGCAGAGTGGGGGATCCCTATGGCTACACCTTC.

This chain connects TRBV27 to TRBJ1-4; 10 bases match TRBD1. CDR3 length equals 14 residues. Germline V gene sequence: CDR1 MNHEY, CDR2 SMNVEV (reference sequence). V shed 6 bases, J shed 6 bases, and the junction held 4 bases outside the gene matches. For the CDR3, the DNA is TGTGCCAGCAGGACGACAGGGGGCTATGAAAAACTGTTTTTT. Residues: CASRTTGGYEKLFF.

The genes are TRBV28 and TRBJ1-6; no definite D call. This CDR3 has 13 amino acids. V lost 1 base, J lost 7 bases, and 5 bases lay in between. CDR1 is MDHEN and CDR2 is SYDVKM in the germline V gene. The CDR3 protein is CASSLSGNSPLHF. CDR3 DNA: TGTGCCAGCAGTTTATCCGGGAATTCACCCCTCCACTTT.

The chain uses TRBV6-1 and TRBJ2-5; 7 nucleotides line up with TRBD2. The CDR3 runs to 13 residues. Germline assignment: CDR1 MNHNS and CDR2 SASEGT. The junction had 5 bases not matched to a gene; V was cut back by 6 bases and J by 4 bases. CDR3 DNA: TGTGCCAGCAGCCGGGACTATCGAGAGACCCAGTACTTC. This sequence encodes CASSRDYRETQYF.